This T cell receptor beta chain was obtained from a study of regulatory T cells in long-lasting Graves disease. Time point meaning: newly diagnosed GD, antithyroid drugs for less than 3 months. Scientists built the TCR library using RNA that was extracted from PBMCs. This clonotype was counted many times. Library construction for TCR beta used iRepertoire HTBI primers and Arm-PCR of CDR3 regions. TCRdb re-derived calls from the multiplex PCR reads in MiXCR, one entry per CDR3 protein. This sample has fewer than 650,000 distinct CDR3 sequences, with 15% to 20% found just once. V lost 5 bases, J lost 3 bases, and 7 bases stayed unmatched. Germline V gene data show CDR1 as MNHEY and CDR2 as SMNVEV (reference sequence). The CDR3 extends over 14 amino acids. This same sample was also taken into another study, of T cells in Graves' hyperthyroidism and ophthalmopathy. That work states: Based on clinical symptoms, serum thyroxine and TRAb, thyroid ultrasound and orbital computed tomography, diagnoses were reached. HTBI primers were used for first-round RT-PCR of the TCR CDR3.

This sample comprised peripheral blood mononuclear cells (PBMCs), obtained at new diagnosis, from a patient treated with antithyroid drugs. V and J are TRBV27 and TRBJ2-7; 7 nucleotides line up with TRBD2. The clonotype originates from a man between 18 and 35 years old with Graves disease. The CDR3 region has the DNA TGTGCCAGCAGTCATTCGGGAGGCGTCTACGAGCAGTACTTC. As protein: CASSHSGGVYEQYF.